This TCR beta chain was found in a study of blood T cell repertoires in COVID-19 (dated by TCRdb to 2020 to 2022). Notes on the research overall: Collaborator samples came from the United States, Italy and Spain and covered acute and convalescent phases of COVID-19. The material from the prospective study consisted of cDNA or gDNA derived from T cells, B-cell-depleted T cells, or PBMCs. Subjects who had been exposed to COVID-19, were actively infected with it, or had recovered from it provided the deeply sampled blood TCRbeta repertoires that made up the dataset. The repertoires were released in a freely available public database meant as a resource for research on the immune response to SARS-CoV-2. The samples were drawn from two sources: the first 160 participants of the ongoing ImmuneRACE study, and 1,254 subjects contributed by 6 global collaborators. Nearly every sample came with metadata listing a de-identified subject ID, COVID-19 status, age in years and sex. HLA class I and class II types, where available, came from metadata supplied by the sample provider rather than from assay-based typing.

TCRbeta CDR3 regions were amplified from genomic DNA by means of the immunoSEQ Assay, a bias-controlled multiplex PCR. Concerning the study's data processing: The number of nucleated cells in each sample was estimated from the amplification of reference gene primers within the assay. Sequence reads were collapsed and filtered to measure the absolute abundance of every unique TCRbeta CDR3 rearrangement. For each sample, productive Simpson clonality was calculated as the square root of Simpson's diversity index over productive rearrangements. TCRdb took over this immuneACCESS table, retaining in-frame rearrangements with V and J assigned. Such tables are incomplete; in checked studies, under half of the missing clones stem from an unresolved V gene, and the remainder is unexplained. V and J calls and clone size are as listed in that table; D and trimming were resolved from the DNA. The sample table records 55,000 to 75,000 clones; around three quarters of these occur just once. Together, the top ten hold roughly 9.7% of the sample.

For this clone: The target of this receptor is not known. One base away there is no much larger clone; base qualities are not given.

A distance of 14 bases separates the germline ends of V and J, which lose 2 bases and 3 bases respectively. For CDR1 and CDR2, the germline V gene lists SGHTA and FQGNSA. From the cysteine through the phenylalanine, the CDR3 covers 15 amino acids. Here the CDR3 DNA is all that survives: 45 bases in frame from base 1. Each collaborating institution followed its own protocols to collect whole blood in K2EDTA tubes. For TCRbeta analysis, collaborators shipped samples in one of three forms: frozen whole blood, isolated PBMCs, or DNA extracted from either of those sample types. Overall study outcomes, separate from this receptor: How much clinical and demographic metadata was included differed by source and by participant, and the metadata was provided uncurated.

The sample consisted of peripheral blood. The receptor's source is a human donor in a cohort sampled during active COVID-19. The chain is assembled from TRBV7-2 and TRBJ2-7; TRBD2 could be the D gene, as 5 bases match. The CDR3 protein is CASSLNPGGIYEQYF. At the DNA level, the sequence is TGTGCCAGCAGCTTAAACCCAGGAGGTATCTACGAGCAGTACTTC.